Listed here is a single TCR beta chain. This entry is derived from a study of cytomegalovirus exposure and HLA in healthy donors. At the level of the study: It was reported in a later analysis that the roughly 120 validation repertoires used the same platform as the approximately 600 first-cohort repertoires.

Clones were read by immunoSEQ multiplex PCR, and TCRdb kept only the in-frame ones, dropping some. The sample carries 92,000 or so clones, 95% to 97% recorded once. The CDR3 contains 13 residues. V gave up 5 bases and J gave up 1 base, with 9 bases separating them. Germline V gives CDR1 SGHNT, CDR2 YYREEE (reference sequence). These donors were members of the approximately 110-subject validation cohort, a group separate from the roughly 670-subject first cohort. Material for sequencing was PBMCs. This TCR was recovered from a man between 18 and 29 years old in good health and CMV-seronegative. The chain links TRBV5-4 to TRBJ1-1; no reliable D call. CDR3 in amino acids: CASSVIRNTEAFF. The DNA for the CDR3 is TGTGCCAGCAGTGTGATCAGGAACACTGAAGCTTTCTTT. Based on the CDR3 plus reference TRBV5-4 and TRBJ1-1, the full variable domain is ETGVTQSPTHLIKTRGQQVTLRCSSQSGHNTVSWYQQALGQGPQFIFQYYREEENGRGNFPPRFSGLQFPNYSSELNVNALELDDSALYLCASSVIRNTEAFFGQGTRLTVV.